This TCR beta chain was sequenced during a study of T-cell reconstitution after alpha-beta-depleted transplantation in children. Study observations and caveats: From surviving recipient T cells and thymic progenitors came the high day-60 TCRbeta diversity observed in some patients. Reports say that about two months after transplant, the alpha-beta T cells came out of several hundred graft clones that had expanded.

Unique molecular identifiers were incorporated when the TCRbeta library was constructed. TCRdb called the PCR reads again in MiXCR, with one record for every CDR3 protein. Among about 500,000 distinct CDR3 sequences listed, roughly 11% were seen once. This clonotype was observed many times. Its matching antigen is unknown. Germline assignment: CDR1 DFQATT and CDR2 SNEGSKA (reference sequence). Trimming removed 6 bases at V and 2 bases at J, with 7 bases between. The CDR3 length is 11 residues. The V gene is TRBV20-1, the J gene TRBJ2-5; D is unclear. Sequenced material: PBMCs, mostly from graft donor cells, taken 180 days after TCRalphabeta/CD19-depleted stem cell transplant. This TCR was recovered from a female patient between 2 and 10 years old who had a stem cell transplant for aplastic anemia, so the T cells may come from the graft donor. CDR3 loop: CSARPQETQYF. In DNA form, the CDR3 reads TGCAGTGCGCGACCACAAGAGACCCAGTACTTC.